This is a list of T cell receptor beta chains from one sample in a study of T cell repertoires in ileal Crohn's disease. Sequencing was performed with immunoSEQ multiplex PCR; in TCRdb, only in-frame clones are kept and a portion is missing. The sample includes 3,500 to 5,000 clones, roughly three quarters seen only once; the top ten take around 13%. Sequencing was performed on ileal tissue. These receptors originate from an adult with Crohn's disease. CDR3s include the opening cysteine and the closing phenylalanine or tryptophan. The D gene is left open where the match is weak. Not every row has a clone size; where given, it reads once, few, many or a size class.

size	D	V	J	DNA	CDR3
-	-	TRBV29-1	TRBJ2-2	TGCAGCGTCTACAGGGTTGGCACCGGGGAGCTGTTTTTT	CSVYRVGTGELFF
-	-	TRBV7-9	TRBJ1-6	TGTGCCAGCAGCTTGCGACAGAATAATTCACCCCTCCACTTT	CASSLRQNNSPLHF
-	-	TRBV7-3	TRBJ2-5	TGTGCCAGCAGCCCCACGGGTGGGGGGGGCCGAGAGACCCAGTACTTC	CASSPTGGGGRETQYF
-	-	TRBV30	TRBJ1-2	TGTGCCCACCTAGGATTCCTCGGCTACACCTTC	CAHLGFLGYTF
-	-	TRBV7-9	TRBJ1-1	TGTGCCAGCAGCTTGGCCCAGGGAATGAACACTGAAGCTTTCTTT	CASSLAQGMNTEAFF
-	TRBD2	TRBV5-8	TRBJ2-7	TGTGCCAGCAGCTTGCGGGGGGGCAACGAGCAGTACTTC	CASSLRGGNEQYF
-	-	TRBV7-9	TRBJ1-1	TGTGCCAGCAGCTTAAGTTCAGGGAACACTGAAGCTTTCTTT	CASSLSSGNTEAFF
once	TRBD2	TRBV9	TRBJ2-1	TGTGCCAGCAGCCAAAGACCTAGCGGGGGGGCGGGAAATGAGCAGTTCTTC	CASSQRPSGGAGNEQFF
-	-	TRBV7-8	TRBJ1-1	TGTGCCAGCAGCTTAGGGCAGAACACTGAAGCTTTCTTT	CASSLGQNTEAFF
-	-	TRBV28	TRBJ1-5	TGTGCCACAACCGATTACGGACACAGCAATCAGCCCCAGCATTTT	CATTDYGHSNQPQHF
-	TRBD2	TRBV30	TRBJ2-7	TGTGCCTGGGCGCGGGGGGGAGTGTACGAGCAGTACTTC	CAWARGGVYEQYF
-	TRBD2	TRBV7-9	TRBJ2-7	TGTGCCAGCGGGACTAGCGGACACTACGAGCAGTACTTC	CASGTSGHYEQYF
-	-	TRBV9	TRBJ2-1	TGTGCCAGCAGCGTAACCCCCGGGAGCAATGAGCAGTTCTTC	CASSVTPGSNEQFF
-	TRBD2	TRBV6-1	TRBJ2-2	TGTGCCAGCAGTGAAATCGACCTAGCGGCCACCGGGGAGCTGTTTTTT	CASSEIDLAATGELFF
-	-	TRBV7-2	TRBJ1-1	TGTGCCAGCAAGCAGGGGTGGGTAGAAATGAACACTGAAGCTTTCTTT	CASKQGWVEMNTEAFF
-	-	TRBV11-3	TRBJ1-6	TGTGCCAGCAGCTTTCCACAGGGTTATTCACCCCTCCACTTT	CASSFPQGYSPLHF
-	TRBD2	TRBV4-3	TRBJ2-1	TGCGCCAGCAGCCAAGATAGGGCTAGCGGAGCCTACAATGAGCAGTTCTTC	CASSQDRASGAYNEQFF
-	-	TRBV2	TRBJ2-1	TGTGCCAGCAGTGGGTGGATTAAGAGGGCCAATGAGCAGTTCTTC	CASSGWIKRANEQFF
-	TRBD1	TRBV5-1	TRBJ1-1	TGCGCCAGCAACCGGGACAGGGGGATTGGAAGCACTGAAGCTTTCTTT	CASNRDRGIGSTEAFF
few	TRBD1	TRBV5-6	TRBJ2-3	TGTGCCAGCAGCTTGGGGACAGGGTCTAGCACAGATACGCAGTATTTT	CASSLGTGSSTDTQYF
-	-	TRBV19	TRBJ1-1	TGTGCCAGTAGGCCAGCAGGGTATGGCACTGAAGCTTTCTTT	CASRPAGYGTEAFF
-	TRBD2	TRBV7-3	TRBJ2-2	TGTGCCAGCAGCTTAACCGCTCCTAGCGGGGGAAGTCCCGGGGAGCTGTTTTTT	CASSLTAPSGGSPGELFF
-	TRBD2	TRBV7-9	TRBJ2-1	TGTGCCAGCAGCTACCGGGACTACCGGGCGGTGCATGAGCAGTTCTTC	CASSYRDYRAVHEQFF
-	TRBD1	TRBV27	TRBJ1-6	TGTGCCAGCAGCCTGGGACAGGTGAATTCACCCCTCCACTTT	CASSLGQVNSPLHF
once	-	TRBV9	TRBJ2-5	TGTGCCAGCAGCAACCGACCGAGCGCGGTGGAGACCCAGTACTTC	CASSNRPSAVETQYF
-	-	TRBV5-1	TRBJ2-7	TGCGCCAGCAGCTTACTAGCCGACTACGAGCAGTACTTC	CASSLLADYEQYF
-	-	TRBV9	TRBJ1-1	TGTGCCAGCAGCGTAAGTCAGTGGAACACTGAAGCTTTCTTT	CASSVSQWNTEAFF
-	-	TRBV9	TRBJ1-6	TGTGCCAGCAGCGTCTCCCGGAGCTCCTATAATTCACCCCTCCACTTT	CASSVSRSSYNSPLHF
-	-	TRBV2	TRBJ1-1	TGTGCCAGCAGTGAATTAACTGAAGCTTTCTTT	CASSELTEAFF
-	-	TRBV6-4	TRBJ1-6	TGTGCCAGCGGACTACAGGAAGGGTCACCCCTCCACTTT	CASGLQEGSPLHF
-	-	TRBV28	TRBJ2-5	TGTGCCAGCAGTTACGGGGGCCAAGAGACCCAGTACTTC	CASSYGGQETQYF
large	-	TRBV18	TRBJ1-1	TGTGCCAGCTCCGTTTCTCAGGGGCAGAACACTGAAGCTTTCTTT	CASSVSQGQNTEAFF
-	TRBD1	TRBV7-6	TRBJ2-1	TGTGCCAGCAGCTTAAAGGGTCCGGGACAGACATCCTACAATGAGCAGTTCTTC	CASSLKGPGQTSYNEQFF
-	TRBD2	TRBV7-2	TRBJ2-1	TGTGCCAGCAGATCGTGGACTAGCGGGGGGCCCATTGAGCAGTTCTTC	CASRSWTSGGPIEQFF
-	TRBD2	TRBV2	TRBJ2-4	TGTGCCAGCAGTAATAGCGGGGGTCGGAACATTCAGTACTTC	CASSNSGGRNIQYF
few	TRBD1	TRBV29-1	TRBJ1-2	TGCAGCGTTGGACAGGGCAACTATGGCTACACCTTC	CSVGQGNYGYTF
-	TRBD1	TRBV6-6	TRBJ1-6	TGTGCCAGCAGTTACGGGGACAGGGAGAGTTCACCCCTCCACTTT	CASSYGDRESSPLHF
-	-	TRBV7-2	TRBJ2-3	TGTGCCAGCAGCTTATCCCAGGGAAGCACAGATACGCAGTATTTT	CASSLSQGSTDTQYF
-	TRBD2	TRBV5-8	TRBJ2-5	TGTGCCAGCAGCTTGGATGGAACTAGCGGGGGGGTATCAAGGGAGACCCAGTACTTC	CASSLDGTSGGVSRETQYF
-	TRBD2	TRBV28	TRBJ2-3	TGTGCCAGCAGCCTGCGGGGGGCACTCACAGATACGCAGTATTTT	CASSLRGALTDTQYF
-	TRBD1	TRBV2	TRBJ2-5	TGTGCCAGCAGTGAGGGACAGGGGTTAAAGACCCAGTACTTC	CASSEGQGLKTQYF
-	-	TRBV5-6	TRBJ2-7	TGTGCCAGCTCCCGGGATACCCTCTACGAGCAGTACTTC	CASSRDTLYEQYF
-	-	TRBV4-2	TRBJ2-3	TGTGCCAGCAGCCAAGATCTAGCTACCACAGATACGCAGTATTTT	CASSQDLATTDTQYF